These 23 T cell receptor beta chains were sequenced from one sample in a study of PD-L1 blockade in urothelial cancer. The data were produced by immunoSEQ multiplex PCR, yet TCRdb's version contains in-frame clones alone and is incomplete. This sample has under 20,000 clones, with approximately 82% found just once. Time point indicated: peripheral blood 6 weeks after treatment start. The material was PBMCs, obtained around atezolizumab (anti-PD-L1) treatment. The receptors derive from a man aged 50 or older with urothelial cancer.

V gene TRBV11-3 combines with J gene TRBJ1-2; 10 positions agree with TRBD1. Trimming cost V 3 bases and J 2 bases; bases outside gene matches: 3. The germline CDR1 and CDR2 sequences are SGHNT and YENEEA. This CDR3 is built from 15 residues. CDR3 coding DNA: TGTGCCAGCAGCTTTCCGGGACAGGGGAACTATGGCTACACCTTC. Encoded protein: CASSFPGQGNYGYTF.

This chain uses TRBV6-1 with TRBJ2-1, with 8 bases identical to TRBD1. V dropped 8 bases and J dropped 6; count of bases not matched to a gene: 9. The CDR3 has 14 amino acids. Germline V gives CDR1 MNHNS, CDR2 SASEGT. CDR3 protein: CASLLITGGNEQFF. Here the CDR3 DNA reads TGTGCCAGCCTCCTGATCACAGGGGGCAATGAGCAGTTCTTC.

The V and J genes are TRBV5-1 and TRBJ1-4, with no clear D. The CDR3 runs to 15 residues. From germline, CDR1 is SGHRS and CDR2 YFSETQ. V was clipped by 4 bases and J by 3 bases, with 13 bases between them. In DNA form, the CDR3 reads TGCGCCAGCAGCGATCGCCCAGGCTCTAATGAAAAACTGTTTTTT. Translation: CASSDRPGSNEKLFF.

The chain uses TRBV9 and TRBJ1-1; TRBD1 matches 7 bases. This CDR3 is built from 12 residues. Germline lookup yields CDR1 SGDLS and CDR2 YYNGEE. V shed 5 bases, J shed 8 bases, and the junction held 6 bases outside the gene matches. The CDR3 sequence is CASRGQGVEAFF. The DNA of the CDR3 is TGTGCCAGCAGGGGGCAGGGGGTGGAAGCTTTCTTT.

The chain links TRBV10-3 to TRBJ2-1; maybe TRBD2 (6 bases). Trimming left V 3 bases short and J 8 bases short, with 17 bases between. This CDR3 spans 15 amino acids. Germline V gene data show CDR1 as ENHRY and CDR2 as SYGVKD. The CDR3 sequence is CAISDSGLPGHEQFF. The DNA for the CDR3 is TGTGCCATCAGTGATTCGGGACTCCCTGGTCATGAGCAGTTCTTC.

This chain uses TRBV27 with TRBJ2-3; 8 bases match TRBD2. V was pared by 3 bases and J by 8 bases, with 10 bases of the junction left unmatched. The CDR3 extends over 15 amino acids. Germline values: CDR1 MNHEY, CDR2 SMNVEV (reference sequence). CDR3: CASSFLTGGLGTQYF. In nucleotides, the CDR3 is TGTGCCAGCAGTTTCTTGACGGGGGGGCTCGGTACGCAGTATTTT.

The CDR3 sequence is CASSLAGGQGVDTQYF. The CDR3 DNA sequence: TGTGCCAGCAGCTTAGCGGGGGGGCAGGGAGTAGATACGCAGTATTTT. V and J are TRBV11-2 and TRBJ2-3, with TRBD2 matching 8 bases. Germline V gene sequence: CDR1 SGHAT, CDR2 FQNNGV. Trimming removed 1 base from V and 5 bases from J; junction bases left unmatched: 8. The CDR3 is 16 amino acids.

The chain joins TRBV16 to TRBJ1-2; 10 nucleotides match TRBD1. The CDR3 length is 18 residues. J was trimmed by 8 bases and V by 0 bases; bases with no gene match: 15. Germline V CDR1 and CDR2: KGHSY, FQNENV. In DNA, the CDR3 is TGTGCCAGCAGCCAATCCAGACAGGGGGCCGTAGATGGTAGAGGCTACACCTTC. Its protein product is CASSQSRQGAVDGRGYTF.

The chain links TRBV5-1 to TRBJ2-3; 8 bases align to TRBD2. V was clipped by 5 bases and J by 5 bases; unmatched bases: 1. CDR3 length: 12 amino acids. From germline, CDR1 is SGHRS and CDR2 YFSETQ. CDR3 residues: CASRREEDTQYF. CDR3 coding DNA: TGCGCCAGCAGGCGGGAGGAAGATACGCAGTATTTT.

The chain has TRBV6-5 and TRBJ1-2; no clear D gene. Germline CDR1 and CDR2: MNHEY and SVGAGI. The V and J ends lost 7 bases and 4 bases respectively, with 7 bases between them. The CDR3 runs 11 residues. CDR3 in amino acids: CASTYRYGYTF. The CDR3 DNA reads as TGTGCCAGCACCTATCGCTATGGCTACACCTTC.

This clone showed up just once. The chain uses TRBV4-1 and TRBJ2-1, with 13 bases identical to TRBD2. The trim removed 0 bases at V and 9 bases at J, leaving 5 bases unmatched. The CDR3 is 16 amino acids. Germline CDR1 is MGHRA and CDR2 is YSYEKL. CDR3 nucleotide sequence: TGCGCCAGCAGCCAAGAAACTAGCGGGGGGGCTGGTGAGCAGTTCTTC. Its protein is CASSQETSGGAGEQFF.

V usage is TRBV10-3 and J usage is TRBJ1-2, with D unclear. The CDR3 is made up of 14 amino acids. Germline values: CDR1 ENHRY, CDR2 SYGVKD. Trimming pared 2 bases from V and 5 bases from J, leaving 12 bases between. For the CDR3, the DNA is TGTGCCATCAGTGAGGCCCTCCTACGGTATGGCTACACCTTC. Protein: CAISEALLRYGYTF.

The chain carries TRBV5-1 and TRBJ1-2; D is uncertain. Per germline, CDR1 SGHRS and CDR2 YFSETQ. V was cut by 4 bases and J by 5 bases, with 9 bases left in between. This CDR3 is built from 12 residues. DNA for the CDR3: TGCGCCAGCAGCGGTGAGATGTATGGCTACACCTTC. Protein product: CASSGEMYGYTF.

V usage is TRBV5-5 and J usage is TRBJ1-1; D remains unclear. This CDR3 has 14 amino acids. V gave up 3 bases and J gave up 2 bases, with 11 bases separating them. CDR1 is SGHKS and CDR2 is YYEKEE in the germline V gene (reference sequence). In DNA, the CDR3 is TGTGCCAGCAGCTCCCAAAACTTAAACACTGAAGCTTTCTTT. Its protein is CASSSQNLNTEAFF.

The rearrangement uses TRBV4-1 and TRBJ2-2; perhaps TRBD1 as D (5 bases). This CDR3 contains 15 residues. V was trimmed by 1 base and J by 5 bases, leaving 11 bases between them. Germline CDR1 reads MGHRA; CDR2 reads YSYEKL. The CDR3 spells CASSQGWGGTGELFF. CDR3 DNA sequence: TGCGCCAGCAGCCAAGGGTGGGGCGGAACCGGGGAGCTGTTTTTT.

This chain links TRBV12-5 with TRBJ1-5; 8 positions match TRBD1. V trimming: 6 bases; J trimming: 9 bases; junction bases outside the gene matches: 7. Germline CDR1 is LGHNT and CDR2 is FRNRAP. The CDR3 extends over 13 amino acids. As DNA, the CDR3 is TGTGCTAGTGGCCGACAGGGGCTCGGGCCCCAGCATTTT. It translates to CASGRQGLGPQHF.

The CDR3 protein is CASSQTANYGYTF. The CDR3 DNA follows: TGTGCCAGCAGTCAGACAGCTAACTATGGCTACACCTTC. The chain uses TRBV6-5 and TRBJ1-2; D might be TRBD1 (5 bases). The V gene's germline CDR1 is MNHEY and CDR2 SVGAGI. Trimming removed 5 bases at V and 0 bases at J, with 7 bases between. This CDR3 is 13 amino acids long.

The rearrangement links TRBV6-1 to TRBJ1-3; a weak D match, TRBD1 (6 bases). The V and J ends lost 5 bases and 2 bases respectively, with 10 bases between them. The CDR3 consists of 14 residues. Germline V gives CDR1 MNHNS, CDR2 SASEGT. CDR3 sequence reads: CASSFRGTGNTIYF. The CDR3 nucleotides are TGTGCCAGCAGTTTCAGGGGAACTGGAAACACCATATATTTT.

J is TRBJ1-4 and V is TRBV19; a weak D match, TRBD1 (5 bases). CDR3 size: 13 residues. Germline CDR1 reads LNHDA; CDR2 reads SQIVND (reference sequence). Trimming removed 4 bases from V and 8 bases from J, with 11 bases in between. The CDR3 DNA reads TGTGCCAGTAGTAGGCACAGGAAAGAAAAACTGTTTTTT. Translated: CASSRHRKEKLFF.

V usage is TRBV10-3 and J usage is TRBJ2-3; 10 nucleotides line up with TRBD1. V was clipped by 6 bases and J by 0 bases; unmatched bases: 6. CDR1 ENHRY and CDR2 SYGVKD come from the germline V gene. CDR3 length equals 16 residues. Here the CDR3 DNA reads TGTGCCATCAGCGAGGGGACAGGGGTTAGCACAGATACGCAGTATTTT. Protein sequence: CAISEGTGVSTDTQYF.

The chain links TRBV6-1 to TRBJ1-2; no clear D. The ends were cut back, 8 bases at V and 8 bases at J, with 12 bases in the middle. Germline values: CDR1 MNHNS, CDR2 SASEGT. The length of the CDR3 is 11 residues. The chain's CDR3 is CASSVGSGYTF. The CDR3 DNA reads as TGTGCCAGCTCGGTTGGGAGCGGCTACACCTTC.

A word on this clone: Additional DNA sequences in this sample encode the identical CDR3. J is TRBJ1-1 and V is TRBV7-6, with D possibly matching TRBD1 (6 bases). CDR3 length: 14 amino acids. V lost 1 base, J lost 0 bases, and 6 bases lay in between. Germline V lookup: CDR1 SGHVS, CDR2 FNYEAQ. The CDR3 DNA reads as TGTGCCAGCAGCTTAGGACAGGTGAACACTGAAGCTTTCTTT. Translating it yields CASSLGQVNTEAFF.

CDR3 bases: TGTGCCAGCAGCACTTACACCGGGGAGCTGTTTTTT. Protein sequence: CASSTYTGELFF. The rearrangement joins TRBV7-2 to TRBJ2-2; D remains ambiguous. The CDR3 covers 12 residues. Germline CDR1 is SGHTA and CDR2 is FQGNSA. Trimming cost V 5 bases and J 3 bases, with 4 bases left between them. Full variable domain (remainder filled in from reference TRBV7-2 and TRBJ2-2): GAGVSQSPSNKVTEKGKDVELRCDPISGHTALYWYRQSLGQGLEFLIYFQGNSAPDKSGLPSDRFSAERTGGSVSTLTIQRTQQEDSAVYLCASSTYTGELFFGEGSRLTVL.